This TCR beta chain comes out of a study of cytomegalovirus exposure and HLA in healthy donors. This clone was picked up a small number of times. In the PCR, 60 Vbeta and 13 Jbeta primers were used. TCRdb's table, derived via immunoSEQ multiplex PCR, lists solely in-frame clones and lacks some. The sample consists of roughly 150,000 clones, roughly 82% of them appearing once. The CDR3 runs to 13 residues. The V end lost 6 bases, the J end lost 6 bases, and 12 bases lay between the germline ends. Per the germline V gene, CDR1 is MNHEY and CDR2 is SMNVEV (reference sequence). This clonotype was obtained from a girl aged 5 to 17 in good health and CMV-seropositive. The chain employs TRBV27 and TRBJ1-5; D call uncertain. Sequenced sample: PBMCs. The CDR3 bases are TGTGCCAGCAGCCCAGGTTGGGCTCAGCCCCAGCATTTT. Translation: CASSPGWAQPQHF.